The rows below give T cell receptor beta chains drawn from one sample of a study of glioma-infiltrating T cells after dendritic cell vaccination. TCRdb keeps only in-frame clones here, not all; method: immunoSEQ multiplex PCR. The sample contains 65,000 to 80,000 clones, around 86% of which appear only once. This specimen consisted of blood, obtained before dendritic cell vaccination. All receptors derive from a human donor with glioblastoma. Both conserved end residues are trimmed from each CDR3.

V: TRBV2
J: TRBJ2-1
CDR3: ASSDQYEQF

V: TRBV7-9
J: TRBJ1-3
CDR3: ASSRESGNTIY

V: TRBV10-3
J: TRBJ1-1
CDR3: AISESSQGAGTEAF

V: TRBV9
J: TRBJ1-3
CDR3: ASSATGSGNTIY

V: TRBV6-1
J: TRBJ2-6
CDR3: ASSLSGANVLT

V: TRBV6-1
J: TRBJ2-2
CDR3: ASSERLQGRRDTGELF

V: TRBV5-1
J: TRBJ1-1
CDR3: ASSRGLGNTEAF

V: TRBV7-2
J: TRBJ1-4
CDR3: ASSTEYEKLF

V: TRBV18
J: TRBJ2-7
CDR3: ASSPGTDRGEQY

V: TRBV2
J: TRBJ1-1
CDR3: ASSSTPFGAF